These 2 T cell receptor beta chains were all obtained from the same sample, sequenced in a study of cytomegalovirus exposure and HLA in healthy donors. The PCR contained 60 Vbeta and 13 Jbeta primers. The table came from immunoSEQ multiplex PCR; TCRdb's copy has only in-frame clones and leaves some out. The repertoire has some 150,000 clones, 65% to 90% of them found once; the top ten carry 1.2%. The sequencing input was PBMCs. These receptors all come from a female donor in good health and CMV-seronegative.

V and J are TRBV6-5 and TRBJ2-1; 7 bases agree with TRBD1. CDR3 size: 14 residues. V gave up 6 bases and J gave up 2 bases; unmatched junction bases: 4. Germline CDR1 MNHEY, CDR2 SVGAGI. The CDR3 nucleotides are TGTGCCAGCAGCGCCGGGACAGCCTACAATGAGCAGTTCTTC. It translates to CASSAGTAYNEQFF.

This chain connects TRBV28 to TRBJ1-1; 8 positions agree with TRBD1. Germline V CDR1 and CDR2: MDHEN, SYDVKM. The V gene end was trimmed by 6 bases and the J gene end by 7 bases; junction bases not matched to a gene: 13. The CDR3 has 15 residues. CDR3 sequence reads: CASRRPHRGSGEAFF. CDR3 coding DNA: TGTGCCAGCAGAAGACCCCACAGGGGGAGCGGTGAAGCTTTCTTT.